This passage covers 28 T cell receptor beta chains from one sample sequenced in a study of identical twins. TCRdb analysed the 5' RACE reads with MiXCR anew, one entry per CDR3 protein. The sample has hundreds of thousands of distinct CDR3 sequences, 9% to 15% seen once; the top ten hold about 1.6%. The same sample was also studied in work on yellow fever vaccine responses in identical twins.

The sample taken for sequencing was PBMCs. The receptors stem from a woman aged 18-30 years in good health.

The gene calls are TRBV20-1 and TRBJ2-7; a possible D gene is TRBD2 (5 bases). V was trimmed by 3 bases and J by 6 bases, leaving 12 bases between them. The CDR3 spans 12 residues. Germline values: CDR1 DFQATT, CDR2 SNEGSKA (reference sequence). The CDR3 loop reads CSASRGLGEQYF. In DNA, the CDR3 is TGCAGTGCTAGTCGGGGATTGGGCGAGCAGTACTTC.

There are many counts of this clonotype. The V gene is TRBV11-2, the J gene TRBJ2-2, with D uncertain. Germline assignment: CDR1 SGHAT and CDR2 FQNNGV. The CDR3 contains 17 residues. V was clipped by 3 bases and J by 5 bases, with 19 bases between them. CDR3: CASSFSTQFSPTGELFF. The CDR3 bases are TGTGCCAGCAGCTTCTCTACCCAGTTTTCACCTACCGGGGAGCTGTTTTTT.

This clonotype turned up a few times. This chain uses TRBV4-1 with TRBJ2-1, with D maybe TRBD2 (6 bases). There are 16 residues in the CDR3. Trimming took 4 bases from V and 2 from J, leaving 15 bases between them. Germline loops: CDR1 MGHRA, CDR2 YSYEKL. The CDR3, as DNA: TGCGCCAGCAGCCGCACCGGGACTGGAACCTACAATGAGCAGTTCTTC. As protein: CASSRTGTGTYNEQFF.

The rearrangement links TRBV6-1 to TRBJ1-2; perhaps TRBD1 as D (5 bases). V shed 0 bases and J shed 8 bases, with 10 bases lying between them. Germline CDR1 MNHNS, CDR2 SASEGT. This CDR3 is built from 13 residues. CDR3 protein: CASSEARQLGYTF. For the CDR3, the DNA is TGTGCCAGCAGTGAAGCGCGACAGTTGGGCTACACCTTC.

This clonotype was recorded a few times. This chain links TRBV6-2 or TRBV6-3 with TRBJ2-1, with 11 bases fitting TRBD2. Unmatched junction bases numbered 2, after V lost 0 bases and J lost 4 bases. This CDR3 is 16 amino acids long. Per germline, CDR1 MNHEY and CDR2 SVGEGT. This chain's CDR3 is CASSYSLAGGYNEQFF. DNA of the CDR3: TGTGCCAGCAGTTACTCCCTAGCGGGGGGATACAATGAGCAGTTCTTC.

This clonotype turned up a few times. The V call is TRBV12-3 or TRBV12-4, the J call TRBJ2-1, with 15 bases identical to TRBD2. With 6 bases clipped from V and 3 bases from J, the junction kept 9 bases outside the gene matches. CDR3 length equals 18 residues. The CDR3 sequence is CASRGLAGGPKVYNEQFF. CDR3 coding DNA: TGTGCCAGCAGAGGACTAGCGGGAGGGCCTAAGGTCTACAATGAGCAGTTCTTC.

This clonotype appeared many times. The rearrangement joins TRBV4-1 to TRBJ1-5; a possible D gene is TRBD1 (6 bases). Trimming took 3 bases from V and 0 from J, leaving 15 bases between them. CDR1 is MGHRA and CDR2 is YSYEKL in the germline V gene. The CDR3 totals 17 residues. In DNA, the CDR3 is TGCGCCAGCAGCCACATGAGGGGGAACCTTAGCAATCAGCCCCAGCATTTT. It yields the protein CASSHMRGNLSNQPQHF.

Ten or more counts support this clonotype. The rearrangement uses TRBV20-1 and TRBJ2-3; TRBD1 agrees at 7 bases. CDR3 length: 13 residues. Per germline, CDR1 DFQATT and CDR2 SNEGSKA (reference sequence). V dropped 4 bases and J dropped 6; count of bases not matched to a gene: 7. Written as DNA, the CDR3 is TGCAGTGCTACCACGTTACAGGGGGATACGCAGTATTTT. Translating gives CSATTLQGDTQYF.

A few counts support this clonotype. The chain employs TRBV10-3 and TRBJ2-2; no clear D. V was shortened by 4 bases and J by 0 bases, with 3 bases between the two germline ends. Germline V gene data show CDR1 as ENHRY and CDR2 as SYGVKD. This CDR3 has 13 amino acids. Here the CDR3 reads CAISGSNTGELFF. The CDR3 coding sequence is TGTGCCATCAGTGGGTCGAACACCGGGGAGCTGTTTTTT.

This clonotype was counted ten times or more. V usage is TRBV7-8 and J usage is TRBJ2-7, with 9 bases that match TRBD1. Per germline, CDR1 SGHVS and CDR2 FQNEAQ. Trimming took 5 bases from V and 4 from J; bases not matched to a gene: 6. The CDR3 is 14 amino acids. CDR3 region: CASSPTGTGYEQYF. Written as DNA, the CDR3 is TGTGCCAGCAGCCCCACCGGGACAGGGTACGAGCAGTACTTC.

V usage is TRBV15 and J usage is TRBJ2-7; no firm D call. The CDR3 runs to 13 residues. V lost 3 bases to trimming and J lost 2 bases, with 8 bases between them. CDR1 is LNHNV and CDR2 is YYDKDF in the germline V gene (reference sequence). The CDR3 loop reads CATSSDKPYEQYF. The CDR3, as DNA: TGTGCCACCAGCAGCGACAAGCCCTACGAGCAGTACTTC.

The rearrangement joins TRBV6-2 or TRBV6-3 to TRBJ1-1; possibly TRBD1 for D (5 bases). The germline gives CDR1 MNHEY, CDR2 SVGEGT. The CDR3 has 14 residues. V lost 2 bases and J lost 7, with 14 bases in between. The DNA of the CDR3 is TGTGCCAGCAGTTACGGGGGACGGCCGTTTGAAGCTTTCTTT. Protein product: CASSYGGRPFEAFF.

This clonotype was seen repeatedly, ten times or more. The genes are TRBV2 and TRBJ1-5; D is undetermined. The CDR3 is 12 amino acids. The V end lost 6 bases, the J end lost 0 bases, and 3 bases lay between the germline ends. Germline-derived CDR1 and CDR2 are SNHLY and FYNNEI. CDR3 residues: CASRNSNQPQHF. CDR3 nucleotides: TGTGCCAGCAGGAATAGCAATCAGCCCCAGCATTTT.

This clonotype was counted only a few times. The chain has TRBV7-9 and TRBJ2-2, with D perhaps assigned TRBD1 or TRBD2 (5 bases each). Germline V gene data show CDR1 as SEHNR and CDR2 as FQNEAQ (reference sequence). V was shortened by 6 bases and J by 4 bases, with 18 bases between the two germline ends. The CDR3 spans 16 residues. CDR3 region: CASRYEVGRGTGELFF. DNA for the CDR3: TGTGCCAGCAGATACGAGGTGGGACGCGGCACCGGGGAGCTGTTTTTT.

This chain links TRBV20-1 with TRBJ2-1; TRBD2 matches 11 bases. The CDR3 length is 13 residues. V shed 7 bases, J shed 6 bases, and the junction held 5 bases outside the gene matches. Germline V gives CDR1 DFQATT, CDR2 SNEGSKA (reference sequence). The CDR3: CSVSGGAGNEQFF. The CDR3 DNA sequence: TGCAGTGTTAGCGGGGGGGCCGGCAATGAGCAGTTCTTC.

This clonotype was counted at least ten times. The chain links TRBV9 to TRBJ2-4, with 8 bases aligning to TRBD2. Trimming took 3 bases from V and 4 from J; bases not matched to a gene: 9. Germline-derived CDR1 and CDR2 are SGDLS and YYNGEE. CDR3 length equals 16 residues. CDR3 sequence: CASSETPGGGKNIQYF. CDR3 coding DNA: TGTGCCAGCAGCGAGACCCCCGGGGGGGGAAAAAACATTCAGTACTTC.

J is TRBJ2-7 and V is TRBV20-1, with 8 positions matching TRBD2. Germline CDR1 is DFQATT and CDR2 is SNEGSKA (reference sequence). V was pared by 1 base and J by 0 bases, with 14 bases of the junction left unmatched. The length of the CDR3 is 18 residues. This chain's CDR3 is CSARGPSGRHQSSYEQYF. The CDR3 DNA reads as TGCAGTGCTAGAGGGCCCAGCGGGAGACACCAGAGCTCCTACGAGCAGTACTTC.

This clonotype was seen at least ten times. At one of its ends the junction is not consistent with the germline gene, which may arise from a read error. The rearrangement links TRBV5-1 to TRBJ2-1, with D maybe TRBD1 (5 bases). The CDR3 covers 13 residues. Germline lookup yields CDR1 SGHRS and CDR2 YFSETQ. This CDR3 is CASRLAPRDEQFF. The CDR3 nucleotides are TGCGCCAGCAGATTGGCCCCCAGGGATGAGCAGTTCTTC.

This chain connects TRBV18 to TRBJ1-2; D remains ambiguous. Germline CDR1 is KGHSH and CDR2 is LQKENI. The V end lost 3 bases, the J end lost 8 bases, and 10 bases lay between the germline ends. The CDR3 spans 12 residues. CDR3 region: CASSPNAGGYTF. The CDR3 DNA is TGTGCCAGCTCACCCAACGCGGGGGGCTACACCTTC.

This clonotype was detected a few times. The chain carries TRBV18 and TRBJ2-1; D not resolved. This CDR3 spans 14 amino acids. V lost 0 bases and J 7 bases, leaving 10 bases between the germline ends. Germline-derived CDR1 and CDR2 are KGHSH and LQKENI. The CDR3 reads CASSPPAVVNEQFF. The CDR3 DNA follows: TGTGCCAGCTCACCACCGGCAGTCGTTAATGAGCAGTTCTTC.

Written as DNA, the CDR3 is TGTGCCAGCAGTAACCTGGTAGGGGCCAACACAGATACGCAGTATTTT. Its protein is CASSNLVGANTDTQYF. The chain carries TRBV7-9 and TRBJ2-3; tentatively, D is TRBD1 (5 bases). This CDR3 spans 16 amino acids. Trimming left V 6 bases short and J 2 bases short, with 18 bases between. From germline, CDR1 is SEHNR and CDR2 FQNEAQ (reference sequence).

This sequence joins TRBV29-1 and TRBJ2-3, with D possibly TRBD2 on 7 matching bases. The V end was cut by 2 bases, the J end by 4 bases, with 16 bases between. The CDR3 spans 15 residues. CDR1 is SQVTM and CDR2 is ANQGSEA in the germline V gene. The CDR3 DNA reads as TGCAGCGTTGAAACCCAGGGGAGCGGGGCAGATACGCAGTATTTT. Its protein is CSVETQGSGADTQYF.

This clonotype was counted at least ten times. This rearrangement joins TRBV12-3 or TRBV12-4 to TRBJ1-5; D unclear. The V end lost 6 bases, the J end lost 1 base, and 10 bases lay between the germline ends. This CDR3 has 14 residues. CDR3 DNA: TGTGCCAGCAGCCTCGACCCCAGCAATCAGCCCCAGCATTTT. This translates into CASSLDPSNQPQHF.

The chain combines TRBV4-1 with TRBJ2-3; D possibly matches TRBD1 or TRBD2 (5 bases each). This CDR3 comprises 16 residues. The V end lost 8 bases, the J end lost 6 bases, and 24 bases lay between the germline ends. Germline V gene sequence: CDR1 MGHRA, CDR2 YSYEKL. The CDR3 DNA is TGCGCCAGCGGAAGATTAATGGGACCCTCAGGGGATACGCAGTATTTT. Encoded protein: CASGRLMGPSGDTQYF.

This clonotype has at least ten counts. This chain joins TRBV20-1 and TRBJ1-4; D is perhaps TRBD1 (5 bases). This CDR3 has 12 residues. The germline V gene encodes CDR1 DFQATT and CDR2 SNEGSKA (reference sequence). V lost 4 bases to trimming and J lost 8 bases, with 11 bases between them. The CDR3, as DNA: TGCAGTGCTATTAGCAGGGCCGAAAAACTGTTTTTT. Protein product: CSAISRAEKLFF.

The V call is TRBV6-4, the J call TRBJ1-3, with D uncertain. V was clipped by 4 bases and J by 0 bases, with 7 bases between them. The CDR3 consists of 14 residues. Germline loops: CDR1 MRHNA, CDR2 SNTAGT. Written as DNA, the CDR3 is TGTGCCAGCAGTGCTTCAAGCTCTGGAAACACCATATATTTT. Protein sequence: CASSASSSGNTIYF.

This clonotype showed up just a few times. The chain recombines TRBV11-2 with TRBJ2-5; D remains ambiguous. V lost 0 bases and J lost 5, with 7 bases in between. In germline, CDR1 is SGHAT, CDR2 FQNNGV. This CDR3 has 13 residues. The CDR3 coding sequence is TGTGCCAGCAGCTTAGAAAGTTCGGAGACCCAGTACTTC. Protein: CASSLESSETQYF.

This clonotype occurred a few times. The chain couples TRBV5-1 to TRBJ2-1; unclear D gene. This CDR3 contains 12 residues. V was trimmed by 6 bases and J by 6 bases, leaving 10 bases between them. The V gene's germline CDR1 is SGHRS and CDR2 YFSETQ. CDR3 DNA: TGCGCCAGCACCTCCCCCAGCAATGAGCAGTTCTTC. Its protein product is CASTSPSNEQFF.